The entry that follows covers one TCR beta chain sequence. Its antigen is unknown. V dropped 4 bases and J dropped 5 bases, with 18 bases sitting between them. This CDR3 spans 15 amino acids. Per germline, CDR1 SGDLS and CDR2 YYNGEE. Per the original data handling: It was from CDR3 differences across clinicopathological groups that a distant-metastasis classifier for papillary thyroid cancer was built. TCRdb re-called the PCR reads via MiXCR. The V and J calls follow TCRdb's processing rather than the paper's. The top ten hold roughly 4.7% of the sample, which has 25,000 to 30,000 clones, around 15% seen once. No treatment had been given to any patient before thyroid surgery. The data derive from a study of metastatic and nonmetastatic thyroid tumors. Study findings and constraints: TCR beta diversity was reportedly significantly higher in malignant thyroid tumors than benign nodules, in blood and tumor.

The specimen was blood. The chain carries TRBV9 and TRBJ1-2; D perhaps matches TRBD1 (5 bases). The receptor comes from a female donor with papillary thyroid cancer or a benign thyroid nodule (not recorded which). Some clones in this sample may be carry-over from other donors' samples. This CDR3 is CASSRTTGTEYGYTF. The DNA for the CDR3 is TGTGCCAGCAGCCGCACAACCGGGACGGAGTATGGCTACACCTTC.